The 8 T cell receptor beta chains in this list originate from one sample, sequenced in a study of OX40 agonist ivuxolimab in advanced cancers. Data came from immunoSEQ multiplex PCR; TCRdb stores just in-frame clones and leaves some out. The profile covers tens of thousands of clones, with 75% to 90% appearing a single time and 2% to 2.5% taken by the ten largest. Sequences were derived from CD4+ or CD8+ T cells sorted from blood, sampled in a trial of the OX40 agonist ivuxolimab. All receptors derive from an adult with an advanced solid tumor such as melanoma, head and neck, liver or kidney cancer.

The chain has TRBV4-1 and TRBJ1-2; D ambiguous. The V end lost 0 bases, the J end lost 4 bases, and 24 bases lay between the germline ends. The CDR3 sequence is 19 residues long. Germline CDR1 reads MGHRA; CDR2 reads YSYEKL. CDR3 region: CASSQDPPAVTIGVYGYTF. The CDR3, as DNA: TGCGCCAGCAGCCAAGATCCCCCGGCCGTGACTATCGGGGTCTATGGCTACACCTTC.

Only one count was recorded for this clone. The chain joins TRBV9 to TRBJ2-2, with 7 bases that match TRBD2. The CDR3 totals 15 residues. Per the germline V gene, CDR1 is SGDLS and CDR2 is YYNGEE. The V segment lost 3 bases and the J segment 0 bases; nucleotides outside the gene matches: 2. CDR3 region: CASSASGTNTGELFF. The CDR3 DNA follows: TGTGCCAGCAGCGCTAGCGGAACGAACACCGGGGAGCTGTTTTTT.

V is TRBV2 and J is TRBJ2-7; possibly TRBD1 or TRBD2 for D (6 bases each). This CDR3 comprises 15 residues. V dropped 6 bases and J dropped 5 bases, with 20 bases sitting between them. Germline CDR1 is SNHLY and CDR2 is FYNNEI. Here the CDR3 reads CASRMKPGAGNEQYF. CDR3 in DNA: TGTGCCAGCAGGATGAAGCCGGGGGCGGGCAACGAGCAGTACTTC. Full variable domain (outside the CDR3, taken from reference TRBV2 and TRBJ2-7): EPEVTQTPSHQVTQMGQEVILRCVPISNHLYFYWYRQILGQKVEFLVSFYNNEISEKSEIFDDQFSVERPDGSNFTLKIRSTKLEDSAMYFCASRMKPGAGNEQYFGPGTRLTVT.

This sequence joins TRBV15 and TRBJ2-1, with TRBD2 matching 10 bases. Germline assignment: CDR1 LNHNV and CDR2 YYDKDF (reference sequence). The CDR3 has 16 residues. With 4 bases clipped from V and 6 bases from J, the junction kept 9 bases outside the gene matches. The CDR3 reads CATSTGGSGRGNEQFF. The CDR3 DNA is TGTGCCACCAGCACCGGAGGGAGCGGGAGGGGCAATGAGCAGTTCTTC.

The chain joins TRBV11-3 to TRBJ2-7; TRBD1 matches 7 bases. Germline values: CDR1 SGHNT, CDR2 YENEEA. V was clipped by 4 bases and J by 4 bases; unmatched bases: 7. The CDR3 totals 14 residues. CDR3 DNA: TGTGCCAGCAGCTCGACAGGGAAATTATACGAGCAGTACTTC. This codes for CASSSTGKLYEQYF.

The chain recombines TRBV5-6 with TRBJ2-3; 10 nucleotides match TRBD2. V was clipped by 2 bases and J by 0 bases; unmatched bases: 6. There are 17 residues in the CDR3. Germline V gene data show CDR1 as SGHDT and CDR2 as YYEEEE. CDR3 sequence (DNA): TGTGCCAGCAGCTTCCGGGGACTAGCGACTAGCACAGATACGCAGTATTTT. Protein product: CASSFRGLATSTDTQYF.

The chain links TRBV6-5 to TRBJ1-2, with D unresolved. The CDR3 extends over 11 amino acids. Germline CDR1 reads MNHEY; CDR2 reads SVGAGI. Trimming took off 6 bases at V and 8 bases at J, with 10 bases between the two ends. CDR3 bases: TGTGCCAGCAGGGATACCTGGGGCTACACCTTC. This encodes CASRDTWGYTF.

The V and J genes are TRBV9 and TRBJ1-1; weak D call: TRBD1 (6 bases). Between the trimmed V and J ends, which lost 3 bases and 0 bases, there was a span of 18 bases. This CDR3 is 17 amino acids long. The germline CDR1 and CDR2 sequences are SGDLS and YYNGEE. Here the CDR3 reads CASSALGPTGMNTEAFF. The CDR3 DNA sequence: TGTGCCAGCAGCGCCCTCGGACCTACAGGGATGAACACTGAAGCTTTCTTT.